Described below is a single TCR beta chain sequence and its context. Germline V CDR1 and CDR2: GTSNPN, SVGIG (reference sequence). The CDR3 totals 15 residues. The V gene lost 4 bases and the J gene lost 1 base, with 13 bases spanning the gap. This sample stems from a study of blood T cell repertoires in COVID-19. The wider study: Some COVID-19 samples were acute and others convalescent; all came from the United States, Italy and Spain. Nucleic acid was either cDNA or gDNA, and it came from T cells, B-cell-depleted T cells, or PBMCs.

Authors' data handling: Reference gene primer amplification gave nucleated cell count estimates. Sequencing was performed with immunoSEQ multiplex PCR; in TCRdb, only in-frame clones are kept and a portion is missing. That table supplies the V and J calls and clone size; D and trimming were determined from the DNA. The sample holds 88,000 or so clones, 85% to 90% seen once. This rearrangement joins TRBV30 to TRBJ2-2; TRBD1 is a possible D gene (5 bases). The clonotype comes from a man between 60 and 75 years old with acute or convalescent COVID-19. Sequencing was done on a sample of peripheral blood. Here the CDR3 DNA reads TGTGCCTGGACCCGGAGTACAGGGAACACCGGGGAGCTGTTTTTT. Translating it yields CAWTRSTGNTGELFF.